These 29 T cell receptor beta chains came from one sample sequenced in a study of T cell responses to AZD1222 COVID-19 vaccine. Assay: immunoSEQ multiplex PCR; the TCRdb copy retains only in-frame clones and omits some. Of around 130,000 clones in the sample, approximately 90% are singletons; the top ten hold approximately 1.5%. The sequenced sample was peripheral blood, obtained on day 0 of AZD1222 vaccination. The receptors shown here come from an adult in good health.

The J gene is TRBJ1-6, the V gene TRBV7-3; D unresolved. This CDR3 is built from 13 residues. V lost 0 bases to trimming and J lost 7 bases, with 4 bases between them. The V gene's germline CDR1 is SGHTA and CDR2 FQGTGA. The CDR3 sequence is CASSLTSNSPLHF. The DNA of the CDR3 is TGTGCCAGCAGCTTAACTTCGAATTCACCCCTCCACTTT.

The chain couples TRBV28 to TRBJ1-1; D is uncertain. The CDR3 has 17 residues. Germline V gene sequence: CDR1 MDHEN, CDR2 SYDVKM. Between the trimmed V and J ends, which lost 2 bases and 5 bases, there was a span of 21 bases. The CDR3, as DNA: TGTGCCAGCAGTTTACCTGAATGGACCTCAAGAGGGACTGAAGCTTTCTTT. Amino acids: CASSLPEWTSRGTEAFF.

The V gene is TRBV7-2, the J gene TRBJ1-3, with TRBD1 as a possible D gene (5 bases). The CDR3 is made up of 17 amino acids. V was cut by 1 base and J by 0 bases, with 13 bases left in between. Germline V gene lookup returns CDR1 SGHTA and CDR2 FQGNSA. This CDR3 reads CASSLVMAGSSGNTIYF. DNA of the CDR3: TGTGCCAGCAGCTTAGTGATGGCAGGGAGCTCTGGAAACACCATATATTTT.

The chain joins TRBV5-6 to TRBJ2-5; D remains ambiguous. The germline CDR1 and CDR2 sequences are SGHDT and YYEEEE. This CDR3 contains 11 residues. V lost 0 bases to trimming and J lost 5 bases, with 2 bases between them. The CDR3 here is CASSLDETQYF. As DNA, the CDR3 is TGTGCCAGCAGCTTGGATGAGACCCAGTACTTC.

This clone was seen more than once but under ten times. V gene TRBV10-3 combines with J gene TRBJ1-3; TRBD1 matches at 8 bases. V lost 6 bases, J lost 2 bases, and 0 bases stayed unmatched. Germline V gene data show CDR1 as ENHRY and CDR2 as SYGVKD. This CDR3 is built from 13 residues. As DNA, the CDR3 is TGTGCCATCAGACAGGGGGCTGGAAACACCATATATTTT. It is translated as CAIRQGAGNTIYF.

The CDR3 spells CASSPSGYQFNEQFF. The CDR3 bases are TGTGCCAGCAGTCCCTCGGGCTACCAATTCAATGAGCAGTTCTTC. The chain couples TRBV2 to TRBJ2-1; D remains unclear. Trimming pared 5 bases from V and 6 bases from J, leaving 17 bases between. The germline CDR1 and CDR2 sequences are SNHLY and FYNNEI. The CDR3 covers 15 residues.

This chain joins TRBV2 and TRBJ2-7; D is unclear. Deletions cut 3 bases from V and 4 bases from J, with 7 bases between. From germline, CDR1 is SNHLY and CDR2 FYNNEI. The length of the CDR3 is 12 residues. CDR3 sequence reads: CASSEAAYEQYV. CDR3 sequence (DNA): TGTGCCAGCAGTGAGGCAGCTTACGAGCAGTACGTC.

V usage is TRBV9 and J usage is TRBJ2-5, with a tentative D call TRBD1 (5 bases). Per germline, CDR1 SGDLS and CDR2 YYNGEE. The CDR3 is made up of 15 amino acids. The ends were cut back, 0 bases at V and 2 bases at J, with 11 bases in the middle. In DNA, the CDR3 is TGTGCCAGCAGCGTAGAAGGGGCGGAACAAGAGACCCAGTACTTC. Its protein is CASSVEGAEQETQYF.

The chain links TRBV12-3 or TRBV12-4 to TRBJ1-2; 8 nucleotides agree with TRBD1. The length of the CDR3 is 13 residues. V was clipped by 5 bases and J by 4 bases; unmatched bases: 3. CDR3 loop: CASSPGTGYGYTF. The CDR3 DNA follows: TGTGCCAGCAGTCCCGGGACAGGCTATGGCTACACCTTC.

The genes are TRBV2 and TRBJ1-1, with D tentatively TRBD1 (6 bases). The CDR3 consists of 14 residues. Germline CDR1 and CDR2: SNHLY and FYNNEI. The V end lost 1 base, the J end lost 12 bases, and 18 bases lay between the germline ends. The CDR3 loop reads CASSEGYDRRSTFF. CDR3 nucleotides: TGTGCCAGCAGTGAAGGATATGACAGGCGAAGTACTTTCTTT.

In nucleotides, the CDR3 is TGTGCCAGCACGGGCTACTCTGGAAACACCATATATTTT. Translated: CASTGYSGNTIYF. The chain recombines TRBV2 with TRBJ1-3; D ambiguous. Germline V gives CDR1 SNHLY, CDR2 FYNNEI. The V gene lost 7 bases and the J gene lost 0 bases, with 7 bases spanning the gap. The CDR3 contains 13 residues. The full variable domain, in which reference TRBV2 and TRBJ1-3 provide the parts outside the CDR3, is EPEVTQTPSHQVTQMGQEVILRCVPISNHLYFYWYRQILGQKVEFLVSFYNNEISEKSEIFDDQFSVERPDGSNFTLKIRSTKLEDSAMYFCASTGYSGNTIYFGEGSWLTVV.

This clone was counted a single time. V and J are TRBV10-2 and TRBJ1-3; possibly TRBD1 for D (6 bases). This CDR3 has 14 residues. With 7 bases removed from V and 1 base from J, the gap between germline ends came to 11 bases. In germline, CDR1 is WSHSY, CDR2 SAAADI. CDR3 coding DNA: TGCGCCAGCACCCAAACAGGGTCTGGAAACACCATATATTTT. Translated: CASTQTGSGNTIYF.

The V gene is TRBV4-2, the J gene TRBJ2-3; the match to TRBD2 covers 12 bases. Germline V gene sequence: CDR1 LGHNA, CDR2 YNFKEQ. The length of the CDR3 is 16 residues. J gave up 10 bases and V 1 base, and 9 bases lay outside the gene matches. CDR3 residues: CASSQGSSGGACSQYF. Written as DNA, the CDR3 is TGTGCCAGCAGCCAAGGTTCTAGCGGGGGGGCCTGTTCGCAGTATTTT.

The V call is TRBV13, the J call TRBJ1-5, with D possibly being TRBD1 (6 bases). This CDR3 spans 13 amino acids. V shed 5 bases and J shed 8 bases, with 13 bases lying between them. The germline gives CDR1 PRHDT, CDR2 FYEKMQ (reference sequence). CDR3 nucleotides: TGTGCCAGCAGCGCGAACAGGGTGAAGCCCCAGCATTTT. Its translation is CASSANRVKPQHF.

This clone has just one count. Distinct nucleotide sequences in the sample also encode this CDR3. The chain is built from TRBV7-9 and TRBJ1-1; no firm D call. Trimming took 3 bases from V and 5 from J, leaving 7 bases between them. CDR1 and CDR2 from the germline V gene are SEHNR and FQNEAQ (reference sequence). CDR3 size: 12 residues. The CDR3 loop reads CASSFEGTEAFF. The CDR3 DNA follows: TGTGCCAGCAGCTTCGAGGGAACTGAAGCTTTCTTT.

The V and J genes are TRBV7-9 and TRBJ1-1, with 9 bases matching TRBD1. Losses at the gene ends were 4 bases for V and 7 bases for J; bases not matched to a gene: 10. Per germline, CDR1 SEHNR and CDR2 FQNEAQ (reference sequence). The CDR3 totals 15 residues. The CDR3 bases are TGTGCCAGCAGCTCCCCTGACAGGGGGGGGTTTGAAGCTTTCTTT. This translates into CASSSPDRGGFEAFF.

The J gene is TRBJ2-1, the V gene TRBV3-1 (or the pseudogene TRBV3-2); D is possibly TRBD2 (5 bases). The CDR3 covers 14 residues. Germline-derived CDR1 and CDR2 are LGHDT and YNNKEL (reference sequence). Trimming removed 4 bases at V and 0 bases at J, with 7 bases between. The CDR3 loop is CASSPGISYNEQFF. CDR3 nucleotides: TGTGCCAGCAGCCCGGGAATCTCCTACAATGAGCAGTTCTTC.

There are a few counts of this clone. V usage is TRBV6-5 and J usage is TRBJ1-2; 7 bases align to TRBD1. CDR1 and CDR2 (germline): MNHEY, SVGAGI. The trim removed 8 bases at V and 6 bases at J, leaving 6 bases unmatched. CDR3 size: 12 residues. The CDR3 here is CASEGDRDGYTF. The CDR3 DNA follows: TGTGCCAGCGAAGGGGACAGAGATGGCTACACCTTC.

The rearrangement joins TRBV5-4 to TRBJ2-5; 13 nucleotides match TRBD2. The CDR3 has 18 residues. Germline-derived CDR1 and CDR2 are SGHNT and YYREEE (reference sequence). The V gene end was trimmed by 2 bases and the J gene end by 7 bases; junction bases not matched to a gene: 14. CDR3 in amino acids: CASSLGIGLAGAFGTQYF. The DNA of the CDR3 is TGTGCCAGCAGCTTAGGGATCGGACTAGCGGGGGCTTTTGGGACCCAGTACTTC.

This sequence joins TRBV20-1 and TRBJ2-5; no firm D call. V was pared by 3 bases and J by 5 bases, with 16 bases between. The CDR3 spans 14 residues. Germline CDR1 DFQATT, CDR2 SNEGSKA (reference sequence). The CDR3 loop reads CSASGWVAKETQYF. The CDR3 DNA sequence: TGCAGTGCTAGTGGTTGGGTGGCCAAGGAGACCCAGTACTTC.

This rearrangement joins TRBV5-4 to TRBJ1-1, with TRBD1 matching over 8 bases. Trimming cost V 4 bases and J 0 bases; bases outside gene matches: 8. The CDR3 covers 16 residues. Per germline, CDR1 SGHNT and CDR2 YYREEE (reference sequence). In DNA, the CDR3 is TGTGCCAGCAGCGACCCGGACAGGGACATGAACACTGAAGCTTTCTTT. It encodes CASSDPDRDMNTEAFF.

This clone was picked up one time. This chain connects TRBV3-1 (or the pseudogene TRBV3-2) to TRBJ1-4; 10 positions match TRBD1. J gave up 6 bases and V 11 bases, and 3 bases lay outside the gene matches. In germline, CDR1 is LGHDT, CDR2 YNNKEL (reference sequence). The CDR3 runs to 12 residues. As DNA, the CDR3 is TGTGCCGCGGGACAGGGGTATGAAAAACTGTTTTTT. Translation: CAAGQGYEKLFF.

This sequence joins TRBV7-8 and TRBJ2-1; 8 positions match TRBD1. Germline V gives CDR1 SGHVS, CDR2 FQNEAQ. The CDR3 loop spans 15 amino acids. V gave up 1 base and J gave up 2 bases; unmatched junction bases: 1. The CDR3, as DNA: TGTGCCAGCAGCTTAGTACAGGGGGCCTACAATGAGCAGTTCTTC. Translating it yields CASSLVQGAYNEQFF.

Only one count was recorded for this clone. V and J are TRBV19 and TRBJ1-1; unclear D gene. The CDR3 extends over 14 amino acids. CDR1 and CDR2 from the germline V gene are LNHDA and SQIVND (reference sequence). Between the trimmed V and J ends, which lost 5 bases and 0 bases, there was a span of 10 bases. The CDR3 here is CASSQLPLNTEAFF. The CDR3 DNA reads as TGTGCCAGTAGTCAACTCCCATTGAACACTGAAGCTTTCTTT.

The chain couples TRBV9 to TRBJ2-3; D may match TRBD1 or TRBD2 (7 bases each). The V gene's germline CDR1 is SGDLS and CDR2 YYNGEE. This CDR3 comprises 15 residues. Trimming left V 4 bases short and J 3 bases short, with 15 bases between. CDR3 DNA: TGTGCCAGCAGCTCGCGACAGGGAGGGACAGATACGCAGTATTTT. It translates to CASSSRQGGTDTQYF.

The chain employs TRBV30 and TRBJ1-5; TRBD1 agrees at 10 bases. Germline trimming cut 5 bases from V and 7 bases from J; bases unmatched to any gene: 5. Germline V CDR1 and CDR2: GTSNPN, SVGIG (reference sequence). The CDR3 covers 13 residues. As DNA, the CDR3 is TGTGCCTGGGCGACAGGGGGCGAGCAGCCCCAGCATTTT. This gives the protein CAWATGGEQPQHF.

This clone was found once. The V call is TRBV18, the J call TRBJ1-1; possible D gene TRBD1, 5 bases. This CDR3 spans 15 amino acids. From germline, CDR1 is KGHSH and CDR2 LQKENI. V was cut by 2 bases and J by 2 bases, with 12 bases left in between. The CDR3 coding sequence is TGTGCCAGCTCACCAAGAACAGGACCAAACACTGAAGCTTTCTTT. Protein: CASSPRTGPNTEAFF.

The V gene is TRBV5-1, the J gene TRBJ2-7, with D tentatively TRBD2 (6 bases). Germline values: CDR1 SGHRS, CDR2 YFSETQ. The CDR3 covers 15 residues. With 0 bases removed from V and 0 bases from J, the gap between germline ends came to 10 bases. The CDR3 sequence: CASSLAGTGSYEQYV. As DNA, the CDR3 is TGCGCCAGCAGCTTGGCCGGGACTGGCTCCTACGAGCAGTACGTC.

This chain connects TRBV7-2 to TRBJ1-2; 8 nucleotides align to TRBD1. The CDR3 runs 13 residues. V lost 3 bases to trimming and J lost 6 bases; unmatched junction nucleotides: 3. The germline V gene encodes CDR1 SGHTA and CDR2 FQGNSA. This CDR3 is CASSFHRGNGYTF. Here the CDR3 DNA reads TGTGCCAGCAGCTTTCACAGGGGGAATGGCTACACCTTC.